The present TCR beta chain was sequenced within a study of blood T cell repertoires in COVID-19. In the authors' workflow: Nucleated cell number was recorded as an estimate derived from reference gene primer amplification. TCRdb's table, derived via immunoSEQ multiplex PCR, lists solely in-frame clones and lacks some. Clone size and V and J calls were adopted from that table, with D and trimming inferred from the DNA. The profile shows 95,000 to 120,000 clones, around 90% of them singletons. The sequence derives from a human donor in a cohort sampled during active COVID-19. Sequenced sample: peripheral blood.

The CDR3 DNA follows: TGTGCCAGCTCAGCCGGACTAGCGGGAGGTACTTACGAGCAGTACTTC. It encodes CASSAGLAGGTYEQYF. The chain joins TRBV18 to TRBJ2-7, with 14 positions matching TRBD2. The V gene end was trimmed by 5 bases and the J gene end by 4 bases; junction bases not matched to a gene: 7. CDR1 KGHSH and CDR2 LQKENI come from the germline V gene. The CDR3 covers 16 residues.